The rows below give T cell receptor beta chains drawn from one sample of a study of T cell responses to AZD1222 COVID-19 vaccine. Profiled with immunoSEQ multiplex PCR; TCRdb holds only in-frame clones, not every one. The sample includes more than 80,000 clones, 80% to 95% of them seen just once. Sequencing was performed on peripheral blood, taken 28 days after the second AZD1222 dose. These receptors all stem from an adult who received the AZD1222 COVID-19 vaccine. Each CDR3 is given with its conserved first and last residue. Clone size is not always given. Where it is, it says once, few, many or a class for expanded clones.

>TRBV4-1|.|TRBJ2-7
CASSLSQATYEQYF
>TRBV25-1|.|TRBJ2-2
CASSELIAGTGELFF
>TRBV11-3|.|TRBJ1-1
CASSFETSTEAFF
>TRBV19|.|TRBJ1-5
CASTQKRDRVNQPQHF
>TRBV9|.|TRBJ2-5
CASSEGTSGGETQYF
>TRBV7-8|.|TRBJ2-5
CASTLWGEGSQYF
>TRBV4-1|.|TRBJ1-1
CASSQDRFMNTEAFF
>TRBV18|.|TRBJ2-7
CASSPGQGPSYEQYF
>TRBV15|.|TRBJ1-1
CATSRDLKENTEAFF
>TRBV21-1|.|TRBJ2-7
CASSFSPPPYEQYF
>TRBV2|.|TRBJ1-2
CASTLNGDSRGYTF
>TRBV9|.|TRBJ2-7
CASSVVGGGSEQYF
>TRBV3-1/TRBV3-2|.|TRBJ1-2
CASSLTEGGYTF
>TRBV6-5|.|TRBJ2-6
CASRGGPSGANVLTF
>TRBV27|.|TRBJ2-7
CASSLERGGAYEQYF
>TRBV4-3|.|TRBJ1-1
CASSQAGHRNTEAFF
>TRBV4-2|.|TRBJ2-3
CASSQEDSTDTQYF
>TRBV2|.|TRBJ1-4
CASSEGGSNEKLFF
>TRBV27|once|TRBJ1-5
CASTIGALRNQPQHF
>TRBV5-8|.|TRBJ2-7
CASSSDRAFYEQYF
>TRBV9|.|TRBJ1-3
CASSVGIRPSSGNTIYF
>TRBV7-6|.|TRBJ1-1
CASSLARGVNTEAFF
>TRBV6-5|.|TRBJ2-1
CASRGGLGAVEQFF
>TRBV9|.|TRBJ1-1
CASSPRDLMNTEAFF
>TRBV6-6|.|TRBJ2-7
CASNYKSSYEQYF
>TRBV18|.|TRBJ2-2
CASSPIGDTGELFF
>TRBV5-1|.|TRBJ2-1
CASSSLGVAGAEQFF
>TRBV2|once|TRBJ1-2
CASSEGDSLRGYTF
>TRBV2|.|TRBJ1-1
CASGRQGPTEAFF
>TRBV6-5|.|TRBJ2-1
CASSLFSYNEQFF
>TRBV11-2|.|TRBJ1-6
CASSLIQVNNSPLHF
>TRBV6-5|.|TRBJ2-2
CASSYRRKNTGELFF
>TRBV7-2|.|TRBJ1-6
CASSLVVRDTYNSPLHF
>TRBV6-5|.|TRBJ2-7
CASSSLPGTGWDEQYF
>TRBV5-1|.|TRBJ1-2
CASSSRTGGTRLYGYTF
>TRBV7-8|.|TRBJ1-1
CASSQGRETEAFF